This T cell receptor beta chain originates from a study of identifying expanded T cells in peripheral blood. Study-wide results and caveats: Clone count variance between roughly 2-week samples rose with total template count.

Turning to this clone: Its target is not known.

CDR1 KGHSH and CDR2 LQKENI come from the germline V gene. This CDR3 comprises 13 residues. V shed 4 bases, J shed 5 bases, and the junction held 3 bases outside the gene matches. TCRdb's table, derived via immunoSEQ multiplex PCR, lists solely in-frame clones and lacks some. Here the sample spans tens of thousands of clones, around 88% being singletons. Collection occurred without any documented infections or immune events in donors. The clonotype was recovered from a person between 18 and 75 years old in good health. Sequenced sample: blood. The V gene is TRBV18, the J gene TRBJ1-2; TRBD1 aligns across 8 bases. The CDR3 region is CASSHDRGYGYTF. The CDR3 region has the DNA TGTGCCAGCTCACACGACAGGGGATATGGCTACACCTTC.